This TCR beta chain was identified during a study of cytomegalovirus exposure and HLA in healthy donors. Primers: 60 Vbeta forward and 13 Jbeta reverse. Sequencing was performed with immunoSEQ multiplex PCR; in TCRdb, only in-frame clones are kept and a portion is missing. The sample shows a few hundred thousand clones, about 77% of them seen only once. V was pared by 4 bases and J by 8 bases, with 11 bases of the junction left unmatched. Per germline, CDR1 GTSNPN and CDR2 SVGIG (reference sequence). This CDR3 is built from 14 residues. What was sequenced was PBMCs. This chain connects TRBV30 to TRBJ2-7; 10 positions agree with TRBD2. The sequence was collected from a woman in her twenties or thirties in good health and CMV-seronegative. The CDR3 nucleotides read TGTGCCTGGAACCTCGGACTAGCGGAGATTCAGCAGTACTTC. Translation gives CAWNLGLAEIQQYF.